The 9 T cell receptor beta chains below all came from one sample that was sequenced in a study of T-cell memory formation after mild COVID-19 (dated by TCRdb to 2020 to 2022). Libraries were built with 5' RACE. The sequencer listed for this sample is Illumina NovaSeq 6000. Using fastp trimming at Q25 and MiXCR clonotype assembly, TCRdb reanalyzed the public sequencing data and kept in-frame beta chains. All rows with the same CDR3 protein become a single entry with the most common DNA and genes. This sample gives a few hundred thousand distinct CDR3 sequences in total; approximately 15% of them show up just once. The ten largest clones take up 20% to 25% of the sample. The sequenced material came from PBMCs or a T cell subset sorted from them (not recorded which). The receptor source for this set is a man aged 18 to 29 who had mild COVID-19 (a few samples of this study predate the infection). The sample titles of this study are shuffled in the database, so cell type and time point are left out; the donor was told from shared clones.

The table lists this clonotype with a few counts. The chain links TRBV5-6 to TRBJ1-1; D is ambiguous. Germline CDR1 SGHDT, CDR2 YYEEEE. This CDR3 comprises 14 residues. V was shortened by 1 base and J by 5 bases, with 12 bases between the two germline ends. The CDR3 sequence is CASSLRDLYTEAFF. CDR3 DNA: TGTGCCAGCAGCTTGAGAGACCTGTATACTGAAGCTTTCTTT.

There are a few counts of this clonotype. The chain joins TRBV9 to TRBJ1-1; 7 nucleotides match TRBD1. The CDR3 is 17 amino acids. After removal of 4 bases from V and 1 base from J, the junction contained 13 bases not matched to a gene. Germline CDR1 and CDR2: SGDLS and YYNGEE. This CDR3 is CASSFIGGSRPNTEAFF. The DNA of the CDR3 is TGTGCCAGCAGCTTTATAGGGGGCTCCAGGCCGAACACTGAAGCTTTCTTT.

This clonotype has only a few counts. V is TRBV6-5 and J is TRBJ2-6; D remains unclear. Trimming left V 2 bases short and J 1 base short, with 6 bases between. The CDR3 is 15 amino acids. The germline V gene encodes CDR1 MNHEY and CDR2 SVGAGI. CDR3 residues: CASSYVRSGANVLTF. CDR3 DNA sequence: TGTGCCAGCAGTTACGTTCGGTCTGGGGCCAACGTCCTGACTTTC.

In this sample, this clonotype turned up a few times. The rearrangement joins TRBV7-2 to TRBJ1-2; 7 nucleotides agree with TRBD1. The length of the CDR3 is 14 residues. Germline values: CDR1 SGHTA, CDR2 FQGNSA. The V gene end was trimmed by 4 bases and the J gene end by 3 bases; junction bases not matched to a gene: 5. CDR3 nucleotide sequence: TGTGCCAGCAGCTCAATGACAGGGTACTATGGCTACACCTTC. It codes for CASSSMTGYYGYTF.

V gene TRBV18 combines with J gene TRBJ1-2, with 7 bases aligning to TRBD1. Trimming cost V 6 bases and J 8 bases; bases outside gene matches: 6. Looked up from germline, CDR1 is KGHSH and CDR2 is LQKENI. This CDR3 is 12 amino acids long. The CDR3 sequence: CASSQGQRGYTF. CDR3 DNA sequence: TGTGCCAGCTCCCAGGGACAGAGGGGCTACACCTTC. The variable domain in full, completed from reference TRBV18 and TRBJ1-2, reads NAGVMQNPRHLVRRRGQEARLRCSPMKGHSHVYWYRQLPEEGLKFMVYLQKENIIDESGMPKERFSAEFPKEGPSILRIQQVVRGDSAAYFCASSQGQRGYTFGSGTRLTVV.

CDR3 coding DNA: TGTGCCAGCAGATTAAGACAGGGATTGAACACTGAAGCTTTCTTT. Encoded protein: CASRLRQGLNTEAFF. The rearrangement joins TRBV11-2 to TRBJ1-1; 7 bases are a match to TRBD1. CDR3 length equals 15 residues. The germline gives CDR1 SGHAT, CDR2 FQNNGV. V dropped 6 bases and J dropped 0; count of bases not matched to a gene: 7.

This clonotype has a handful of counts. The genes are TRBV9 and TRBJ2-5, with 13 bases lining up with TRBD2. The CDR3 covers 15 residues. From germline, CDR1 is SGDLS and CDR2 YYNGEE. The V and J ends lost 4 bases and 7 bases, in that order; junction bases with no gene match: 7. CDR3 amino acids: CASSPRTSGGGTQYF. The CDR3 DNA reads TGTGCCAGCAGCCCCAGGACTAGCGGGGGAGGGACCCAGTACTTC.

The chain couples TRBV5-1 to TRBJ2-5; D remains unclear. CDR1 and CDR2 from the germline V gene are SGHRS and YFSETQ. V dropped 4 bases and J dropped 0 bases, with 10 bases sitting between them. The CDR3 totals 14 residues. CDR3 sequence: CASSTLPDQETQYF. In DNA, the CDR3 is TGCGCCAGCAGCACCCTGCCAGACCAAGAGACCCAGTACTTC.

V gene TRBV7-2 combines with J gene TRBJ2-5, with a weak D call TRBD2 (6 bases). The CDR3 spans 16 residues. CDR1 SGHTA and CDR2 FQGNSA come from the germline V gene. V lost 1 base, J lost 5 bases, and 17 bases lay in between. This CDR3 is CASSLEKTRPRETQYF. Written as DNA, the CDR3 is TGTGCCAGCAGCTTAGAGAAGACTAGGCCACGGGAGACCCAGTACTTC.